The source of this T cell receptor beta chain is a study of T-cell reconstitution after alpha-beta-depleted transplantation in children. CDR1 and CDR2 from the germline V gene are KGHSH and LQKENI. The CDR3 contains 15 residues. This sample's TCRbeta library carried unique molecular identifier barcodes. TCRdb called the PCR reads again in MiXCR, with one record for every CDR3 protein. The sample has about 440,000 distinct CDR3 sequences, about 45% seen once. This clonotype was obtained from a girl aged 2 to 9 with aplastic anemia, due to receive a stem cell transplant. The sample was PBMCs, taken before TCRalphabeta/CD19-depleted stem cell transplant. The chain carries TRBV18 and TRBJ2-1, with 9 bases identical to TRBD2. The CDR3 DNA follows: TGTGCAACGGCGGGGGGGACCCGAAATAACAATGAGCAGTTCTTC. This codes for CATAGGTRNNNEQFF.